This T cell receptor (beta chain) derives from a study of beta chain features in type 1 diabetes. Isolation of CD4+ naive, central memory, regulatory and stem cell-like memory cells was achieved by sorting via CD45RO/CCR7/CD25/CD127/CD95/CD27. Study observations and caveats: Researchers reported that naive, central memory and Treg TCRB repertoires appeared more similar in patients than in healthy donors. There was a moderate but significant shortening of TCRB CDR3s in all four CD4+ subsets of Type 1 diabetes patients.

This CDR3 has 15 residues. V lost 7 bases, J lost 9 bases, and 10 bases stayed unmatched. CDR1 is ENHRY and CDR2 is SYGVKD in the germline V gene. Comments on this clone: The antigen is undetermined.

Reverse transcription of all isolated RNA meant that expressed TCRB transcripts were sequenced. The method was immunoSEQ multiplex PCR; TCRdb's version includes in-frame clones alone and lacks a portion of them. In the table there are 680,000 or so clones, about an eighth of which are singletons. The sequenced material came from naive CD4+ T cells from blood. The sequence derives from a man younger than 35 with type 1 diabetes. This chain uses TRBV10-3 with TRBJ2-1; 12 bases match TRBD2. CDR3 amino acids: CAITRLAGAGGEQFF. DNA for the CDR3: TGTGCCATCACCCGACTAGCGGGGGCCGGGGGTGAGCAGTTCTTC.